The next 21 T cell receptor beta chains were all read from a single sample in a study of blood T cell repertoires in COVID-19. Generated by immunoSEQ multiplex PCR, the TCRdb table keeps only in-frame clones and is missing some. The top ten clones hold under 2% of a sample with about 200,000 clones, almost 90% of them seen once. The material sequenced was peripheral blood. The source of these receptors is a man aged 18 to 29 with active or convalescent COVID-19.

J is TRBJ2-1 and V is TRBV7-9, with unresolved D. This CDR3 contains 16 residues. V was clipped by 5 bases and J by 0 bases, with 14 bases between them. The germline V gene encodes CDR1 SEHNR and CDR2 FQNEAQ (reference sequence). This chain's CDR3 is CASSPVSVSSYNEQFF. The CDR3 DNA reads TGTGCCAGCAGCCCGGTTTCGGTAAGCTCCTACAATGAGCAGTTCTTC.

Written as DNA, the CDR3 is TGTGCCAGCAGCTCCGGAGCGGGCTCCTACAATGAGCAGTTCTTC. It specifies CASSSGAGSYNEQFF. This chain connects TRBV11-3 to TRBJ2-1; tentatively, D is TRBD2 (6 bases). The V and J ends lost 4 bases and 0 bases respectively, with 10 bases between them. CDR1 is SGHNT and CDR2 is YENEEA in the germline V gene. The length of the CDR3 is 15 residues.

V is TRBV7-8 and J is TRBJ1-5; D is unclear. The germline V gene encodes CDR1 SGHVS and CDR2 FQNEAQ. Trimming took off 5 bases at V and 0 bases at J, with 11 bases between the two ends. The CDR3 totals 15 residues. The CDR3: CASSTREDSNQPQHF. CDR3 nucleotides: TGTGCCAGCAGCACGCGGGAGGATAGCAATCAGCCCCAGCATTTT.

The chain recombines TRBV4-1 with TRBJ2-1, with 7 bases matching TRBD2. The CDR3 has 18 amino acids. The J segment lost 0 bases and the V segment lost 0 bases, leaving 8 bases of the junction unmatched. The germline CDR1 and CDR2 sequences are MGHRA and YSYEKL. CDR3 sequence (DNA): TGCGCCAGCAGCCAAGATGTGCGGAGCGGGATCTCCTACAATGAGCAGTTCTTC. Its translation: CASSQDVRSGISYNEQFF.

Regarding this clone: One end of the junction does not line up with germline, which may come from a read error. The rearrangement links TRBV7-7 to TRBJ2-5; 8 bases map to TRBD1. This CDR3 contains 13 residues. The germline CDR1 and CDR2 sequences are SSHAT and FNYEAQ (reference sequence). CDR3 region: CASSRDRQETQYF. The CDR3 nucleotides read TGTGCTAGCAGTAGGGACAGGCAAGAGACCCAGTACTTC.

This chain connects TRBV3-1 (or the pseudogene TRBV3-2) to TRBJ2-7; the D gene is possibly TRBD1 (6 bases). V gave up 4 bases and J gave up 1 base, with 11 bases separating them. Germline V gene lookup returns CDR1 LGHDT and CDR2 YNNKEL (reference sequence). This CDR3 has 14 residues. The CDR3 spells CASSLSGTSYEQYF. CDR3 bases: TGTGCCAGCAGCCTTTCCGGGACATCCTACGAGCAGTACTTC.

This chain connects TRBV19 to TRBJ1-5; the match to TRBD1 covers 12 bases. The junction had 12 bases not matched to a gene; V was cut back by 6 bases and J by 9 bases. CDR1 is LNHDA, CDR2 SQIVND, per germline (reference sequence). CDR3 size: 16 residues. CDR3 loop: CASSRIGTGGEGPQHF. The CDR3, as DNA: TGTGCCAGTAGCAGAATAGGGACAGGGGGCGAAGGGCCCCAGCATTTT. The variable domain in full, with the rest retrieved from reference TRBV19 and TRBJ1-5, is DGGITQSPKYLFRKEGQNVTLSCEQNLNHDAMYWYRQDPGQGLRLIYYSQIVNDFQKGDIAEGYSVSREKKESFPLTVTSAQKNPTAFYLCASSRIGTGGEGPQHFGDGTRLSIL.

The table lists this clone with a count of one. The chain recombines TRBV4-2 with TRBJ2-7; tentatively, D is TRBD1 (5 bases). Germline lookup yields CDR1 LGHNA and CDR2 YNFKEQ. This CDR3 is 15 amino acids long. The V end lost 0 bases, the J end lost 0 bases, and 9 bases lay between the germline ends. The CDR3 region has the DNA TGTGCCAGCAGCCAAGAAGCAGGGCTCTCCTACGAGCAGTACTTC. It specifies CASSQEAGLSYEQYF.

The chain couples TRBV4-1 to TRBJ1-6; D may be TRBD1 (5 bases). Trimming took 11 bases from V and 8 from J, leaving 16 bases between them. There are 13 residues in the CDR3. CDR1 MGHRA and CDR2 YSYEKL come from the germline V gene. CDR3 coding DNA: TGCGCCGCTTCGGCAGGGAGGGATTCACCCCTCCACTTT. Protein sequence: CAASAGRDSPLHF.

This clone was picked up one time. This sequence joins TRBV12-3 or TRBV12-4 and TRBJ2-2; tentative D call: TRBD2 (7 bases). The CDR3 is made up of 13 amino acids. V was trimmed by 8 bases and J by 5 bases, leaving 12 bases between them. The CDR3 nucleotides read TGTGCCAGCGGGGGGGCCCGGACCGGGGAGCTGTTTTTT. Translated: CASGGARTGELFF.

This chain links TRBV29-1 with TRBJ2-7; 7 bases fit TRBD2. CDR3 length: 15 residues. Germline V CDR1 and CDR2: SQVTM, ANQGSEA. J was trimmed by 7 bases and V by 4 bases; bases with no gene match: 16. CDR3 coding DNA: TGCAGCGTTGGGGGGGGATTACTACCCCTGGGTGAGCAGTACTTC. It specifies CSVGGGLLPLGEQYF.

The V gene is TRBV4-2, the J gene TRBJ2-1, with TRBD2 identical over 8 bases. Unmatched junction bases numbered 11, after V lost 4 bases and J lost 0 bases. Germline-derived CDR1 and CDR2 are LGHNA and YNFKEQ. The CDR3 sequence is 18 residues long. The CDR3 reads CASSPRLASGASYNEQFF. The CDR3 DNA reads TGTGCCAGCAGCCCAAGACTAGCGTCGGGAGCCTCCTACAATGAGCAGTTCTTC.

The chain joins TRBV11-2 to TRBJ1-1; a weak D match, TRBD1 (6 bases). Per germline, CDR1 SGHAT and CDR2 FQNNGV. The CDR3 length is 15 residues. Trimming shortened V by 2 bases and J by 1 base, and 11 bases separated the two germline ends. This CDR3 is CASSLHRTANTEAFF. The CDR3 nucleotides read TGTGCCAGCAGCTTACATCGGACAGCGAACACTGAAGCTTTCTTT.

As DNA, the CDR3 is TGTGCCAGCAGTTTAATGCGGGGGGACGCAGCCTACGAGCAGTACTTC. This sequence encodes CASSLMRGDAAYEQYF. The chain has TRBV28 and TRBJ2-7, with TRBD2 identical over 8 bases. The trim removed 2 bases at V and 2 bases at J, leaving 8 bases unmatched. This CDR3 has 16 residues. The germline V gene encodes CDR1 MDHEN and CDR2 SYDVKM.

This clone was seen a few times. The CDR3 bases are TGTGCCAGCAGAGGACTATCCCCCTACAATGAGCAGTTCTTC. Residues: CASRGLSPYNEQFF. V is TRBV25-1 and J is TRBJ2-1, with TRBD2 as a possible D gene (6 bases). Trimming left V 6 bases short and J 2 bases short, with 11 bases between. CDR1 and CDR2 (germline): MGHDK, SYGVNS. The CDR3 consists of 14 residues.

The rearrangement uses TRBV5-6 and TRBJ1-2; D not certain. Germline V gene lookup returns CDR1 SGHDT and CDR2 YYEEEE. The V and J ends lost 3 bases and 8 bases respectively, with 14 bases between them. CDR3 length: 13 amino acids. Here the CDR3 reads CASSSRATGGYTF. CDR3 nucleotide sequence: TGTGCCAGCAGCTCCCGGGCCACGGGGGGCTACACCTTC.

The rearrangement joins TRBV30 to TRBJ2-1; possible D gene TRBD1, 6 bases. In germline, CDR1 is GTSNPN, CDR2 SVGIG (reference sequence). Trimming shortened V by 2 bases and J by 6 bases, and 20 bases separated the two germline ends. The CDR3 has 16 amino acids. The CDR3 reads CAWSLNRRQVPNEQFF. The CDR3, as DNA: TGTGCCTGGAGTTTAAACCGTCGACAGGTCCCCAATGAGCAGTTCTTC.

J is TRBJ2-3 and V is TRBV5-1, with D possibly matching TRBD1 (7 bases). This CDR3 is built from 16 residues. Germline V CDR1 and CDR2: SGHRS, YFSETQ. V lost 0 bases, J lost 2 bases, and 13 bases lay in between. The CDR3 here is CASSLEDRRDTDTQYF. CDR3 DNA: TGCGCCAGCAGCTTGGAGGACAGGAGGGACACAGATACGCAGTATTTT.

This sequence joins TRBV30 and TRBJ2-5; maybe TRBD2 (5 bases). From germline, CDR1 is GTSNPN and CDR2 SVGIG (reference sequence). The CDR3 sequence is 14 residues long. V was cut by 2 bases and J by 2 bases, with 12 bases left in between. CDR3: CAWSNGRVQETQYF. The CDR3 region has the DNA TGTGCCTGGAGTAACGGGCGGGTACAAGAGACCCAGTACTTC.

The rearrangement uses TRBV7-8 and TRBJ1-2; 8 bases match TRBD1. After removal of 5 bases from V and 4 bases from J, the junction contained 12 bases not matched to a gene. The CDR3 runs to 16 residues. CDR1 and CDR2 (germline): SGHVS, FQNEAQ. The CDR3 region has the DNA TGTGCCAGCAGCACCTTATGGACAGGGCAAGGCTATGGCTACACCTTC. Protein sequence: CASSTLWTGQGYGYTF.

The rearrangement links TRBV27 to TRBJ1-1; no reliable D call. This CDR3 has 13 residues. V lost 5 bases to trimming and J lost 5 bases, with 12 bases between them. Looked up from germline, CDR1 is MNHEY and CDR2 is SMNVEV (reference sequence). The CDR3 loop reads CASSDTALTEAFF. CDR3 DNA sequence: TGTGCCAGCAGTGACACAGCTCTAACTGAAGCTTTCTTT.